This is a list of T cell receptor beta chains from one sample in a study of blood T cell repertoires in COVID-19. TCRdb keeps only in-frame clones here, not all; method: immunoSEQ multiplex PCR. The sample holds about 100,000 clones; over 75% are singletons and the top ten take approximately 7%. Material for sequencing was peripheral blood. The receptors originated from a man in his thirties or forties in a cohort sampled during active COVID-19. The CDR3 runs from the conserved cysteine through the conserved F or W. A D gene is named only where the DNA matches it firmly. The size of a clone is reported for some rows only, either as once, few or many, or as a class for expanded clones.

j_call: TRBJ2-1; v_call: TRBV4-1; d_call: TRBD2; clone_size: .; cdr3_nt: TGCGCCAGCAGCCAAACCCTAGCGGGGGGGCTGAATGAGCAGTTCTTC; cdr3_aa: CASSQTLAGGLNEQFF
j_call: TRBJ2-7; v_call: TRBV11-2; d_call: .; clone_size: .; cdr3_nt: TGTGCCAGCAGCTTACTCGGGGGGCCATACGAGCAGTACTTC; cdr3_aa: CASSLLGGPYEQYF
j_call: TRBJ2-5; v_call: TRBV19; d_call: TRBD2; clone_size: few; cdr3_nt: TGTGCCAGTAGTATAGGACTAGCGGGGGAGACCCAGTACTTC; cdr3_aa: CASSIGLAGETQYF
j_call: TRBJ2-1; v_call: TRBV7-8; d_call: .; clone_size: .; cdr3_nt: TGTGCCAGCAGCTTAGCATACTCGTCGGGGAGTGAGCAGTTCTTC; cdr3_aa: CASSLAYSSGSEQFF
j_call: TRBJ1-2; v_call: TRBV30; d_call: TRBD1; clone_size: .; cdr3_nt: TGTGCCTGGACTGGGACAGGGGTGGGAGATGGCTACACCTTC; cdr3_aa: CAWTGTGVGDGYTF
j_call: TRBJ2-3; v_call: TRBV9; d_call: .; clone_size: .; cdr3_nt: TGTGCCAGCAGCGTATCGGGACAAGGCACAGATACGCAGTATTTT; cdr3_aa: CASSVSGQGTDTQYF
j_call: TRBJ1-4; v_call: TRBV3-1/TRBV3-2; d_call: .; clone_size: once; cdr3_nt: TGTGCCAGCAGCCACCGGGGTGAAAAACTGTTTTTT; cdr3_aa: CASSHRGEKLFF
j_call: TRBJ2-3; v_call: TRBV27; d_call: TRBD2; clone_size: .; cdr3_nt: TGTGCCAGCAGCCCGCGACTAGCGGGGGGCCGGAGCACAGATACGCAGTATTTT; cdr3_aa: CASSPRLAGGRSTDTQYF
j_call: TRBJ1-6; v_call: TRBV4-3; d_call: TRBD1; clone_size: .; cdr3_nt: TGCGCCAGCAGCCACACGACCGGGACAGATATTTCACCCCTCCACTTT; cdr3_aa: CASSHTTGTDISPLHF
j_call: TRBJ1-1; v_call: TRBV3-1/TRBV3-2; d_call: .; clone_size: .; cdr3_nt: TGTGCCAGCAGCCAAGCTACCGGCACTGAAGCTTTCTTT; cdr3_aa: CASSQATGTEAFF
j_call: TRBJ1-2; v_call: TRBV28; d_call: TRBD1; clone_size: .; cdr3_nt: TGTGCCAGCAGCCTACAGGGGGGCTATGGCTACACCTTC; cdr3_aa: CASSLQGGYGYTF
j_call: TRBJ1-5; v_call: TRBV5-6; d_call: .; clone_size: .; cdr3_nt: TGTGCCAGCAGCCGTCGGGGGCAGCCCCAGCATTTT; cdr3_aa: CASSRRGQPQHF
j_call: TRBJ2-7; v_call: TRBV7-9; d_call: TRBD1; clone_size: .; cdr3_nt: TGTGCCAGCAGCTTCCCAAGACAGGGAAGGTTCTACGAGCAGTACTTC; cdr3_aa: CASSFPRQGRFYEQYF
j_call: TRBJ2-3; v_call: TRBV12-3/TRBV12-4; d_call: .; clone_size: once; cdr3_nt: TGTGCCAGCAGCCTTGCAGGGCGAGATACGCAGTATTTT; cdr3_aa: CASSLAGRDTQYF
j_call: TRBJ2-7; v_call: TRBV20-1; d_call: TRBD1; clone_size: .; cdr3_nt: TGCAGTGCCGACAGGGTCAACGAGCAGTACTTC; cdr3_aa: CSADRVNEQYF
j_call: TRBJ1-6; v_call: TRBV19; d_call: .; clone_size: few; cdr3_nt: TGTGCCAGGACCAAGCGGAGGGTTTGTAATTCACCCCTCCACTTT; cdr3_aa: CARTKRRVCNSPLHF
j_call: TRBJ1-1; v_call: TRBV29-1; d_call: TRBD1; clone_size: .; cdr3_nt: TGCAGCGTTGAGGGACAGTCCACTGAAGCTTTCTTT; cdr3_aa: CSVEGQSTEAFF
j_call: TRBJ2-2; v_call: TRBV12-5; d_call: .; clone_size: .; cdr3_nt: TGTGCTAGTGGTTCAGCAGGGGCGGTGGATGGACCCGGGGAGCTGTTTTTT; cdr3_aa: CASGSAGAVDGPGELFF
j_call: TRBJ1-2; v_call: TRBV30; d_call: .; clone_size: .; cdr3_nt: TGTGCCTGGAGTGTACAGCGGGGGGTGAACTATGGCTACACCTTC; cdr3_aa: CAWSVQRGVNYGYTF
j_call: TRBJ2-1; v_call: TRBV5-4; d_call: TRBD1; clone_size: .; cdr3_nt: TGTGCCAGCAGCTCGGACAGGGTCCTCTACAATGAGCAGTTCTTC; cdr3_aa: CASSSDRVLYNEQFF
j_call: TRBJ1-5; v_call: TRBV11-1; d_call: .; clone_size: .; cdr3_nt: TGTGCCAGCAGCTTAGGTGCAGCGCCGGGGGATCAGCCCCAGCATTTT; cdr3_aa: CASSLGAAPGDQPQHF
j_call: TRBJ1-2; v_call: TRBV28; d_call: TRBD1; clone_size: .; cdr3_nt: TGTGCCAGCATCTCCGGCGGACAGGGCTATGGCTACACCTTC; cdr3_aa: CASISGGQGYGYTF
j_call: TRBJ1-5; v_call: TRBV6-1; d_call: .; clone_size: .; cdr3_nt: TGTGCCAGCAGTGAATATGACAGAAATCAGCCCCAGCATTTT; cdr3_aa: CASSEYDRNQPQHF
j_call: TRBJ1-5; v_call: TRBV18; d_call: .; clone_size: .; cdr3_nt: TGTGCCAGCTCACCAAATCCCCTATCGGGTCAGCCCCAGCATTTT; cdr3_aa: CASSPNPLSGQPQHF
j_call: TRBJ2-1; v_call: TRBV30; d_call: TRBD2; clone_size: .; cdr3_nt: TGTGCCTGGAGTGTTAGCGGGGGGGTATCCTACAATGAGCAGTTCTTC; cdr3_aa: CAWSVSGGVSYNEQFF
j_call: TRBJ1-2; v_call: TRBV19; d_call: .; clone_size: few; cdr3_nt: TGTGCCAGTCAGGGGAACTATGGCTACACCTTC; cdr3_aa: CASQGNYGYTF
j_call: TRBJ2-7; v_call: TRBV6-6; d_call: .; clone_size: .; cdr3_nt: TGTGCCAGCAGTTACTCACGGGGTTCGGTCTACGAGCAGTACTTC; cdr3_aa: CASSYSRGSVYEQYF
j_call: TRBJ1-3; v_call: TRBV19; d_call: TRBD1; clone_size: .; cdr3_nt: TGTGCCACCGGACAGGGGCCTGGAAACACCATATATTTT; cdr3_aa: CATGQGPGNTIYF
j_call: TRBJ1-4; v_call: TRBV9; d_call: .; clone_size: .; cdr3_nt: TGTGCCAGCAGCTCTACGGCGGGAGGACCTGAAAAACTGTTTTTT; cdr3_aa: CASSSTAGGPEKLFF
j_call: TRBJ1-1; v_call: TRBV19; d_call: .; clone_size: .; cdr3_nt: TGTGCCAGTAAGATGCGGAATGGAGGTTGGGGAAACACTGAAGCTTTCTTT; cdr3_aa: CASKMRNGGWGNTEAFF
j_call: TRBJ2-7; v_call: TRBV4-1; d_call: TRBD1; clone_size: .; cdr3_nt: TGCGCCAGCAGCCAAGTAACAGGGGCGTCCTACGAGCAGTACTTC; cdr3_aa: CASSQVTGASYEQYF
j_call: TRBJ1-3; v_call: TRBV7-2; d_call: .; clone_size: .; cdr3_nt: TGTGCCAGCAGCTTATTTATTGACACTTCCCTCTCTGGAAACACCATATATTTT; cdr3_aa: CASSLFIDTSLSGNTIYF
j_call: TRBJ1-1; v_call: TRBV20-1; d_call: .; clone_size: .; cdr3_nt: TGCAGTTCTCGTGATGGGGCATTGAACACTGAAGCTTTCTTT; cdr3_aa: CSSRDGALNTEAFF
j_call: TRBJ1-2; v_call: TRBV2; d_call: TRBD1; clone_size: few; cdr3_nt: TGTGCCAGCAGTCAGGGACAGTTACGCTACACCTTC; cdr3_aa: CASSQGQLRYTF
j_call: TRBJ2-7; v_call: TRBV6-6; d_call: TRBD2; clone_size: .; cdr3_nt: TGTGCCAGCAGGTCATCCGGGACTAGTGGTGTCGAGCAGTACTTC; cdr3_aa: CASRSSGTSGVEQYF
j_call: TRBJ2-7; v_call: TRBV7-8; d_call: .; clone_size: .; cdr3_nt: TGTGCCAGCAGCTTCTCGGACAGCAGCTCCTACGAGCAGTACTTC; cdr3_aa: CASSFSDSSSYEQYF
j_call: TRBJ2-5; v_call: TRBV24-1; d_call: TRBD2; clone_size: .; cdr3_nt: TGTGCCACCAGTGACCCGACTAGCGGGGAAGAGACCCAGTACTTC; cdr3_aa: CATSDPTSGEETQYF
j_call: TRBJ1-6; v_call: TRBV27; d_call: .; clone_size: .; cdr3_nt: TGTGCCAGCAAACCATCTGACCTCGGACAGATCAATAATTCACCCCTCCACTTT; cdr3_aa: CASKPSDLGQINNSPLHF
j_call: TRBJ1-3; v_call: TRBV5-5; d_call: .; clone_size: .; cdr3_nt: TGTGCCAGCAGCTTGGTGGAGTCTGGAAACACCATATATTTT; cdr3_aa: CASSLVESGNTIYF
j_call: TRBJ2-1; v_call: TRBV18; d_call: TRBD2; clone_size: once; cdr3_nt: TGTGCCAGCTCAGAAGCGGGGATGAGCTCCTACAATGAGCAGTTCTTC; cdr3_aa: CASSEAGMSSYNEQFF
j_call: TRBJ1-1; v_call: TRBV28; d_call: TRBD1; clone_size: .; cdr3_nt: TGTGCCAGCAGTTCCGGGACAGGCGCCCCTGAAGCTTTCTTT; cdr3_aa: CASSSGTGAPEAFF
j_call: TRBJ1-2; v_call: TRBV19; d_call: .; clone_size: .; cdr3_nt: TGTGCCAGTAGTATAGATCGCGGGGGCGGCTACACCTTC; cdr3_aa: CASSIDRGGGYTF
j_call: TRBJ1-3; v_call: TRBV5-5; d_call: .; clone_size: once; cdr3_nt: TGTGCCAGCAGCTTGCAGAACTCTGGAAACACCATATATTTT; cdr3_aa: CASSLQNSGNTIYF
j_call: TRBJ1-4; v_call: TRBV18; d_call: .; clone_size: .; cdr3_nt: TGTGCCAGCTCACCAAATCGGCAGGGGCTTACTAATGAAAAACTGTTTTTT; cdr3_aa: CASSPNRQGLTNEKLFF
j_call: TRBJ1-1; v_call: TRBV2; d_call: .; clone_size: .; cdr3_nt: TGTGCCGGCAACGACAGGACAAACACTGAAGCTTTCTTT; cdr3_aa: CAGNDRTNTEAFF
j_call: TRBJ2-1; v_call: TRBV7-2; d_call: .; clone_size: once; cdr3_nt: TGTGCCAGCAGCTTAGATTGGGACACCGAGCAGTTCTTC; cdr3_aa: CASSLDWDTEQFF
j_call: TRBJ2-7; v_call: TRBV7-4; d_call: TRBD2; clone_size: .; cdr3_nt: TGTGCCAGCAGCTTGGAAAGGACTAGCGGCCACGAGCAGTACTTC; cdr3_aa: CASSLERTSGHEQYF
j_call: TRBJ2-7; v_call: TRBV7-2; d_call: .; clone_size: many; cdr3_nt: TGTGCCAGCAGCTTGTCTCCTTCGGGCGAGCAGTACTTC; cdr3_aa: CASSLSPSGEQYF
j_call: TRBJ1-6; v_call: TRBV6-1; d_call: .; clone_size: .; cdr3_nt: TGTGCCAGCAGTGCTCGTCTTCAGCGACAGGCTGATAATTCACCCCTCCACTTT; cdr3_aa: CASSARLQRQADNSPLHF
j_call: TRBJ2-7; v_call: TRBV19; d_call: .; clone_size: .; cdr3_nt: TGTGCCAGTAGTATAGACGGCGGTACCTACGAGCAGTACTTC; cdr3_aa: CASSIDGGTYEQYF
j_call: TRBJ1-2; v_call: TRBV6-5; d_call: TRBD1; clone_size: .; cdr3_nt: TGTGCCAGCAGTTACGATTCGAGGGGGCGACGCTATGGCTACACCTTC; cdr3_aa: CASSYDSRGRRYGYTF
j_call: TRBJ1-5; v_call: TRBV27; d_call: .; clone_size: medium-sized; cdr3_nt: TGTGCCAGCAGTCCCCGGGGTCTGGGTCAGCCCCAGCATTTT; cdr3_aa: CASSPRGLGQPQHF
j_call: TRBJ1-1; v_call: TRBV28; d_call: TRBD1; clone_size: .; cdr3_nt: TGTGCCAGCAGTTTACGACAGGGAGGTGAAGCTTTCTTT; cdr3_aa: CASSLRQGGEAFF
j_call: TRBJ2-1; v_call: TRBV24-1; d_call: TRBD2; clone_size: .; cdr3_nt: TGTGCCACCAGTGATTGGGTAGCGGGGGGCTTAGACAATGAGCAGTTCTTC; cdr3_aa: CATSDWVAGGLDNEQFF